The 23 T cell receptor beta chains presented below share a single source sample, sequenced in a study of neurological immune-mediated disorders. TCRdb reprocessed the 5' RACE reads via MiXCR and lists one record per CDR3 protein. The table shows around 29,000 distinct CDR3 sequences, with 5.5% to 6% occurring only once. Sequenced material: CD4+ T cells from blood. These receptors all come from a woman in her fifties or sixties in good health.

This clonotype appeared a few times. This chain's CDR3 is CASSLDRGRYEQFF. In nucleotides, the CDR3 is TGCGCCAGCAGCTTAGACAGGGGGCGGTATGAGCAGTTCTTC. The chain joins TRBV5-1 to TRBJ2-1, with 10 bases matching TRBD1. The germline V gene has CDR1 SGHRS and CDR2 YFSETQ. This CDR3 is 14 amino acids long. V dropped 2 bases and J dropped 8; count of bases not matched to a gene: 4.

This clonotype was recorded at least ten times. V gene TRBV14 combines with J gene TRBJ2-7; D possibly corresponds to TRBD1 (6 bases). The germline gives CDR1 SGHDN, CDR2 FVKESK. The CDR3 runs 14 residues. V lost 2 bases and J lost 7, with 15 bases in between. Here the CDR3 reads CASSQNRMRGEQYF. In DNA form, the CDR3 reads TGTGCCAGCAGCCAAAACAGGATGAGGGGGGAGCAGTACTTC.

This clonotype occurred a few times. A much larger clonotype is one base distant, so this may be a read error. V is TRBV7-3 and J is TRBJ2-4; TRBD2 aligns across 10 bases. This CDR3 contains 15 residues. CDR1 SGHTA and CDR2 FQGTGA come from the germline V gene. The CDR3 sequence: CASSLKAGGEHIRYF. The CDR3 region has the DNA TGTGCCAGCAGCTTAAAAGCGGGAGGGGAGCACATTCGGTACTTC.

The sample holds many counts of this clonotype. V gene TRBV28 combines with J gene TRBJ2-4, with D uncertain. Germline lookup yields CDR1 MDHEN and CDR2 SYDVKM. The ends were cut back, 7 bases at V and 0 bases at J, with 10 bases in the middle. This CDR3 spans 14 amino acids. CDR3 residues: CASTYSGAKNIQYF. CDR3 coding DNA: TGTGCCAGCACCTACAGTGGAGCCAAAAACATTCAGTACTTC.

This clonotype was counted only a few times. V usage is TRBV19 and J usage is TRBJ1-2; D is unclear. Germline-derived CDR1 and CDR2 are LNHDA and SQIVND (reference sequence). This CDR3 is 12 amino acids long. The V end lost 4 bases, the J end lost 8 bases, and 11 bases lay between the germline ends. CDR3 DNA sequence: TGTGCCAGTAGTAGTTCGATTCGCGGCTACACCTTC. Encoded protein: CASSSSIRGYTF.

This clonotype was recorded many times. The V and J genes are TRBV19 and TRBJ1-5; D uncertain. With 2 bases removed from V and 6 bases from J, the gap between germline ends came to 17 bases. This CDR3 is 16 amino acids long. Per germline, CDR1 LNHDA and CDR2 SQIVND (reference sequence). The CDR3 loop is CASSILAAGLGQPQHF. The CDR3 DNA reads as TGTGCCAGTAGTATATTGGCAGCCGGGCTGGGTCAGCCCCAGCATTTT.

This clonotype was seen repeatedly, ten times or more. The CDR3: CASSSGLAGEGTGELFF. The CDR3 DNA sequence: TGTGCCAGCAGCTCGGGACTAGCGGGAGAGGGAACCGGGGAGCTGTTTTTT. The J gene is TRBJ2-2, the V gene TRBV7-3; 14 bases agree with TRBD2. The CDR3 spans 17 residues. After removal of 4 bases from V and 5 bases from J, the junction contained 6 bases not matched to a gene. CDR1 and CDR2 (germline): SGHTA, FQGTGA.

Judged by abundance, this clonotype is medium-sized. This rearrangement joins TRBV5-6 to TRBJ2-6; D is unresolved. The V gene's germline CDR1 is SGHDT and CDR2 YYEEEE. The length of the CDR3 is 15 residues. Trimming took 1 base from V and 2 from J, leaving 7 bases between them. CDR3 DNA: TGTGCCAGCAGCTTGTGGGGTCCTGGGGCCAACGTCCTGACTTTC. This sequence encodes CASSLWGPGANVLTF.

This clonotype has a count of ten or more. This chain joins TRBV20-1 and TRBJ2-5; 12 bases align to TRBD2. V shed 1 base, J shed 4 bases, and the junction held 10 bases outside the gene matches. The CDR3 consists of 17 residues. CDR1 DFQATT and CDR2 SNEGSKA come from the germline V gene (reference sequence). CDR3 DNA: TGCAGTGCTAGAGGACTAGCGGGAGCGGGCGTGGGAGAGACCCAGTACTTC. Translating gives CSARGLAGAGVGETQYF.

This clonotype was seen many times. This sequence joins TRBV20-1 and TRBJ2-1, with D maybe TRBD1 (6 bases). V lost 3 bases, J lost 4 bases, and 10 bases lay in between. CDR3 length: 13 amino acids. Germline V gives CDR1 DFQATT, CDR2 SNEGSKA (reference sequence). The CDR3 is CSARRGQYNEQFF. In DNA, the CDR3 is TGCAGTGCTAGGAGGGGACAATACAATGAGCAGTTCTTC.

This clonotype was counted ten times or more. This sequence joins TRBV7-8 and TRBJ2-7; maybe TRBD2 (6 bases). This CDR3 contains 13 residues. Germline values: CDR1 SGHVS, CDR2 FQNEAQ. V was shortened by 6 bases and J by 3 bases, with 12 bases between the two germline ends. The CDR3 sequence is CASRPGDFYEQYF. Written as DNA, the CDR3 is TGTGCCAGCAGACCCGGGGACTTCTACGAGCAGTACTTC.

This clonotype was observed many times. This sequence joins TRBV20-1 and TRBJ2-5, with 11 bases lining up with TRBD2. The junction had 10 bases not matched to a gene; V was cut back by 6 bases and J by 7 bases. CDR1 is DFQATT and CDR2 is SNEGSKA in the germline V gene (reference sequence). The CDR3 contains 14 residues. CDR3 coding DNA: TGCAGTGCCCGCTCCCTAGCGGGGGGCGGGACCCAGTACTTC. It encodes CSARSLAGGGTQYF.

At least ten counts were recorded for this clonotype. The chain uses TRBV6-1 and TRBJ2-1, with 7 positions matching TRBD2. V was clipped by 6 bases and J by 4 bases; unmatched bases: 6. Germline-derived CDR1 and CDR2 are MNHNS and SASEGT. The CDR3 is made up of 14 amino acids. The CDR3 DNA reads TGTGCCAGCAGCGGTAGCGGGTCTTACAATGAGCAGTTCTTC. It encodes CASSGSGSYNEQFF.

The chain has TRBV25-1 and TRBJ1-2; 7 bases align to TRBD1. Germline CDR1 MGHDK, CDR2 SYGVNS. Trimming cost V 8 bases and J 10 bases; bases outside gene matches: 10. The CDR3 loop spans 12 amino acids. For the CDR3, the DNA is TGTGCCAGCTATGGACAGGAGAATGTCTACACCTTC. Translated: CASYGQENVYTF.

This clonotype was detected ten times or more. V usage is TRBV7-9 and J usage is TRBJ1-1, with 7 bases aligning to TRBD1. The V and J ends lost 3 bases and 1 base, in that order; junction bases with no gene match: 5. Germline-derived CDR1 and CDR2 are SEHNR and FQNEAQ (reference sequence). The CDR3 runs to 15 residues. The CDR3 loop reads CASSFSDRTNTEAFF. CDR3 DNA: TGTGCCAGCAGCTTCTCGGACAGGACGAACACTGAAGCTTTCTTT.

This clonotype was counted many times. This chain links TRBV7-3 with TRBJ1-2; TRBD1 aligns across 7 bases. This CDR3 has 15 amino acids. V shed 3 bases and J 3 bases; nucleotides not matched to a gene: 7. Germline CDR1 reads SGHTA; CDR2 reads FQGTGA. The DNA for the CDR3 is TGTGCCAGCAGCTTGGGGACAGCTACTGACTATGGCTACACCTTC. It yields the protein CASSLGTATDYGYTF.

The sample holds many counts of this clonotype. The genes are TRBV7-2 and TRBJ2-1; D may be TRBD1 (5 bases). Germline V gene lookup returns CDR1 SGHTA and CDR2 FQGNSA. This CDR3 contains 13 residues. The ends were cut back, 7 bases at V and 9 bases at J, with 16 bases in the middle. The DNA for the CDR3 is TGTGCCAGCACCCGGCACGGACAAGCTGAGCAGTTCTTC. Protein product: CASTRHGQAEQFF.

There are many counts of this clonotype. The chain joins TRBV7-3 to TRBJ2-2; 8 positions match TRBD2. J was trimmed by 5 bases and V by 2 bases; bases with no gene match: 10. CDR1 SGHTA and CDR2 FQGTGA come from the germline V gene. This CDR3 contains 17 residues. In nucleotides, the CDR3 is TGTGCCAGCAGCTTAGTCCCAGCGGGGGTTGGGACCGGGGAGCTGTTTTTT. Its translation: CASSLVPAGVGTGELFF.

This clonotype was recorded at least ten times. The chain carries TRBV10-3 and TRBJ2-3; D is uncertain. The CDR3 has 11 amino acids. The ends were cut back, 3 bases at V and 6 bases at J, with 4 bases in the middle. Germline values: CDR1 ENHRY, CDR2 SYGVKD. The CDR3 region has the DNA TGTGCCATCAGTGAAAAGGATACGCAGTATTTT. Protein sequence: CAISEKDTQYF.

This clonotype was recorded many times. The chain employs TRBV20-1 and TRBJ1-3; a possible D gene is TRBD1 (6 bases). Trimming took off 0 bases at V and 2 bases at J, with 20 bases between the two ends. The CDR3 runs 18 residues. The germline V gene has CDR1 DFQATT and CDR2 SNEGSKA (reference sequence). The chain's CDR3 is CSARDQGMGGSPGNTIYF. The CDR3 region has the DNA TGCAGTGCTAGAGATCAAGGGATGGGGGGCTCCCCTGGAAACACCATATATTTT.

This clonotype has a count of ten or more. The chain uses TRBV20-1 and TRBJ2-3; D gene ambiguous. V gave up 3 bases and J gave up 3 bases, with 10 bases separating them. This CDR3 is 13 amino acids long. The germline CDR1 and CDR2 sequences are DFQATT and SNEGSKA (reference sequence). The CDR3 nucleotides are TGCAGTGCTAGCTTTCTCGGTACAGATACGCAGTATTTT. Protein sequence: CSASFLGTDTQYF.

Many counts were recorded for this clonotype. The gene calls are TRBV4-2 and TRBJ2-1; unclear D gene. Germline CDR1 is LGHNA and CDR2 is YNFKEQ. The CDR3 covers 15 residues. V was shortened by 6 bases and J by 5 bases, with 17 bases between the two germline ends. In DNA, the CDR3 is TGTGCCAGCAGTCGCACACTAACGGCCGACAATGAGCAGTTCTTC. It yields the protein CASSRTLTADNEQFF.

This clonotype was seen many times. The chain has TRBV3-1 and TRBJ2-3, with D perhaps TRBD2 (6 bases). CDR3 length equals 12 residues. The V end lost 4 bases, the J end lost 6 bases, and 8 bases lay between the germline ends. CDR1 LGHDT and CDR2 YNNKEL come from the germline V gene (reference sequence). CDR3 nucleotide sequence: TGTGCCAGCAGCCCAGGGAGGGATACGCAGTATTTT. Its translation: CASSPGRDTQYF.